Following are 31 T cell receptor beta chains from one sample sequenced in a study of T cells in Graves' hyperthyroidism and ophthalmopathy. It was RNA transcripts that yielded the amplified TCR beta CDR3 regions. Using the HTBI primer set, a first-round RT-PCR was run on the TCR CDR3. TCRdb re-called the multiplex PCR reads with MiXCR, one entry per CDR3 protein. The sample comprises approximately 740,000 distinct CDR3 sequences, around 15% of which are singletons, and roughly 10% rests with the top ten. Material for sequencing was blood. Receptor source: a woman between 18 and 29 years old with Graves' hyperthyroidism.

The rearrangement joins TRBV4-1 to TRBJ1-2; D is perhaps TRBD1 (5 bases). This CDR3 is 15 amino acids long. V shed 2 bases and J shed 8 bases, with 18 bases lying between them. The germline V gene has CDR1 MGHRA and CDR2 YSYEKL. In nucleotides, the CDR3 is TGCGCCAGCAGCCAATACGTAGTAGGGGCAGTCGGCTACACCTTC. As protein: CASSQYVVGAVGYTF.

This clonotype was counted at least ten times. The genes are TRBV6-2 or TRBV6-3 and TRBJ2-7; possible D gene TRBD1, 6 bases. The CDR3 is made up of 20 amino acids. Trimming stripped 2 bases from V and 3 bases from J, with 29 bases between. CDR1 MNHEY and CDR2 SVGEGT come from the germline V gene. The CDR3 bases are TGTGCCAGCAGTTACGACAGGCACACTGACAGGAGGCAGACTGTCTACGAGCAGTACTTC. Encoded protein: CASSYDRHTDRRQTVYEQYF.

This clonotype was found many times. The chain joins TRBV11-2 to TRBJ2-7; D may be TRBD1 (5 bases). V lost 3 bases and J 4 bases, leaving 16 bases between the germline ends. This CDR3 spans 15 amino acids. Germline values: CDR1 SGHAT, CDR2 FQNNGV. The CDR3 sequence is CASSFGAAPRYEQYF. CDR3 nucleotides: TGTGCCAGCAGCTTTGGGGCAGCCCCTAGGTACGAGCAGTACTTC.

The chain combines TRBV19 with TRBJ2-7, with D possibly being TRBD2 (6 bases). Germline V gene data show CDR1 as LNHDA and CDR2 as SQIVND (reference sequence). The V and J ends lost 4 bases and 2 bases respectively, with 15 bases between them. The length of the CDR3 is 15 residues. The CDR3, as DNA: TGTGCCAGTAGTAGGCGGGGCCCGCCGGCCTACGAGCAGTACTTC. Its translation is CASSRRGPPAYEQYF. The entire variable domain, with the rest obtained from reference TRBV19 and TRBJ2-7, is as follows: DGGITQSPKYLFRKEGQNVTLSCEQNLNHDAMYWYRQDPGQGLRLIYYSQIVNDFQKGDIAEGYSVSREKKESFPLTVTSAQKNPTAFYLCASSRRGPPAYEQYFGPGTRLTVT.

This clonotype occurred many times. The gene calls are TRBV20-1 and TRBJ2-3; 12 positions match TRBD2. Germline loops: CDR1 DFQATT, CDR2 SNEGSKA (reference sequence). The CDR3 covers 14 residues. V lost 5 bases and J lost 5; bases outside the gene matches: 5. For the CDR3, the DNA is TGCAGTGCTCAGACTAGCGGGGGAGAAGATACGCAGTATTTT. Translated, it gives CSAQTSGGEDTQYF.

This clonotype was seen only a few times. This chain joins TRBV2 and TRBJ2-7; TRBD2 might be the D (6 bases). Trimming stripped 7 bases from V and 6 bases from J, with 19 bases between. The CDR3 totals 14 residues. Per the germline V gene, CDR1 is SNHLY and CDR2 is FYNNEI. This chain's CDR3 is CASISPRRGLEQYF. The CDR3 DNA sequence: TGTGCCAGCATCTCCCCGCGGAGGGGCCTCGAGCAGTACTTC.

This clonotype was seen many times. The chain recombines TRBV9 with TRBJ2-7; D not certain. V lost 4 bases and J 2 bases, leaving 16 bases between the germline ends. The CDR3 covers 15 residues. Germline assignment: CDR1 SGDLS and CDR2 YYNGEE. This chain's CDR3 is CASSPNPSVTYEQYF. CDR3 DNA: TGTGCCAGCAGCCCTAACCCATCCGTGACCTACGAGCAGTACTTC.

CDR3 DNA: TGTGCCAGCAGCTTGAATCTTCTTGGGCATCAGCCCCAGCATTTT. It specifies CASSLNLLGHQPQHF. The chain couples TRBV5-5 to TRBJ1-5; D is unresolved. V lost 1 base, J lost 5 bases, and 13 bases lay in between. This CDR3 comprises 15 residues. CDR1 and CDR2 from the germline V gene are SGHKS and YYEKEE (reference sequence).

This clonotype was counted at least ten times. This chain links TRBV30 with TRBJ2-3; tentative D call: TRBD1 (5 bases). V gave up 2 bases and J gave up 2 bases, with 11 bases separating them. This CDR3 is 14 amino acids long. CDR1 is GTSNPN, CDR2 SVGIG, per germline (reference sequence). In DNA, the CDR3 is TGTGCCTGGAGTCAGGCAGGGCCCACAGATACGCAGTATTTT. Translation gives CAWSQAGPTDTQYF.

With regard to this clonotype: Its ends do not fully match the called genes, so a read error is possible. This chain joins TRBV19 and TRBJ2-1; unclear D gene. The CDR3 extends over 14 amino acids. Germline V gene data show CDR1 as LNHDA and CDR2 as SQIVND (reference sequence). In nucleotides, the CDR3 is TGTGCCGGTAGTATTTATACCTCCTACAATGAGCAGTTCTTC. The encoded protein is CAGSIYTSYNEQFF.

This clonotype was counted at least ten times. V and J are TRBV28 and TRBJ2-1, with unresolved D. Germline-derived CDR1 and CDR2 are MDHEN and SYDVKM. With 2 bases removed from V and 4 bases from J, the gap between germline ends came to 18 bases. This CDR3 comprises 17 residues. The CDR3 coding sequence is TGTGCCAGCAGTTTAGCTAGACTGGGGATGCATTACAATGAGCAGTTCTTC. This sequence encodes CASSLARLGMHYNEQFF.

At least ten counts were recorded for this clonotype. The CDR3 bases are TGTGCCAGCAGCTTAGTAGGGGCTCCCGGGGGAGAGCAGTACTTC. The encoded protein is CASSLVGAPGGEQYF. The chain has TRBV13 and TRBJ2-7, with D possibly matching TRBD2 (6 bases). The CDR3 has 15 amino acids. Germline CDR1 reads PRHDT; CDR2 reads FYEKMQ (reference sequence). The V and J ends lost 1 base and 7 bases respectively, with 17 bases between them. The variable domain in full, with the rest retrieved from reference TRBV13 and TRBJ2-7, is AAGVIQSPRHLIKEKRETATLKCYPIPRHDTVYWYQQGPGQDPQFLISFYEKMQSDKGSIPDRFSAQQFSDYHSELNMSSLELGDSALYFCASSLVGAPGGEQYFGPGTRLTVT.

The rearrangement joins TRBV20-1 to TRBJ2-2; 13 nucleotides align to TRBD2. This CDR3 is built from 14 residues. CDR1 DFQATT and CDR2 SNEGSKA come from the germline V gene (reference sequence). The J segment lost 6 bases and the V segment lost 6 bases, leaving 4 bases of the junction unmatched. The CDR3, as DNA: TGCAGTGCCCGACTAGCGGGAGGTTCCGGGGAGCTGTTTTTT. It encodes CSARLAGGSGELFF.

This clonotype was observed many times. The genes are TRBV7-2 and TRBJ2-1; D is ambiguous. Trimming removed 1 base at V and 3 bases at J, with 13 bases between. The CDR3 spans 16 residues. In germline, CDR1 is SGHTA, CDR2 FQGNSA. CDR3 DNA: TGTGCCAGCAGCTTAGGGGTGCGGCTCATCTACAATGAGCAGTTCTTC. As protein: CASSLGVRLIYNEQFF.

This clonotype was observed a few times. The chain carries TRBV29-1 and TRBJ1-2, with D hard to call. With 2 bases removed from V and 0 bases from J, the gap between germline ends came to 7 bases. In germline, CDR1 is SQVTM, CDR2 ANQGSEA. This CDR3 has 13 amino acids. The CDR3 region has the DNA TGCAGCGTTGAAATGAGTTCTAACTATGGCTACACCTTC. This gives the protein CSVEMSSNYGYTF.

This clonotype was seen repeatedly, ten times or more. The V call is TRBV11-1, the J call TRBJ1-6; D is uncertain. The germline CDR1 and CDR2 sequences are SGHAT and FQDESV (reference sequence). V shed 3 bases and J shed 6 bases, with 9 bases lying between them. CDR3 length: 14 amino acids. The CDR3 reads CASSFGGINSPLHF. The CDR3 bases are TGTGCCAGCAGCTTCGGCGGGATTAATTCACCCCTCCACTTT.

Many counts were recorded for this clonotype. The chain couples TRBV18 to TRBJ2-5; TRBD2 matches at 9 bases. The CDR3 is 17 amino acids. The germline gives CDR1 KGHSH, CDR2 LQKENI. V trimming: 3 bases; J trimming: 0 bases; junction bases outside the gene matches: 8. The CDR3 sequence is CASSPGGRASYQETQYF. The CDR3, as DNA: TGTGCCAGCTCACCGGGCGGGAGGGCCTCGTACCAAGAGACCCAGTACTTC.

This sequence joins TRBV5-6 and TRBJ2-5; tentatively, D is TRBD1 or TRBD2 (5 bases each). The J call is doubtful: the DNA matches TRBJ2-1 better. This CDR3 is 15 amino acids long. Germline lookup yields CDR1 SGHDT and CDR2 YYEEEE. The CDR3 loop is CASSYRRDGRETQFF. The CDR3, as DNA: TGTGCCAGCAGTTACCGCCGGGACGGAAGGGAGACCCAGTTCTTC.

Details on this clonotype: A much more abundant neighbour one base away suggests this may be a read error. The rearrangement joins TRBV28 to TRBJ2-1, with 8 bases matching TRBD2. The CDR3 runs 16 residues. The germline CDR1 and CDR2 sequences are MDHEN and SYDVKM. V trimming: 3 bases; J trimming: 0 bases; junction bases outside the gene matches: 4. The CDR3 sequence: CASSFLSGSSYNEQFF. As DNA, the CDR3 is TGTGCCAGCAGTTTTCTCAGCGGGAGCTCCTACAATGAGCAGTTCTTC. The full variable domain, rest sourced from reference TRBV28 and TRBJ2-1, is DVKVTQSSRYLVKRTGEKVFLECVQDMDHENMFWYRQDPGLGLRLIYFSYDVKMKEKGDIPEGYSVSREKKERFSLILESASTNQTSMYLCASSFLSGSSYNEQFFGPGTRLTVL.

This clonotype was seen ten or more times. This chain links TRBV11-1 with TRBJ2-7; D possibly corresponds to TRBD1 (6 bases). This CDR3 has 15 residues. Trimming removed 2 bases at V and 2 bases at J, with 13 bases between. Germline V gene lookup returns CDR1 SGHAT and CDR2 FQDESV (reference sequence). In nucleotides, the CDR3 is TGTGCCAGCAGCTTAACAGGGAGCCCCACCTACGAGCAGTACTTC. The encoded protein is CASSLTGSPTYEQYF.

About this clonotype: A much larger clone sits a single nucleotide away, making a read error possible. The CDR3 loop reads CASSQDESGYNEQFF. The CDR3 nucleotides read TGTGCCAGCAGCCAAGATGAGTCCGGTTACAATGAGCAGTTCTTC. The chain employs TRBV3-1 and TRBJ2-1, with unresolved D. Looked up from germline, CDR1 is LGHDT and CDR2 is YNNKEL (reference sequence). V was shortened by 0 bases and J by 4 bases, with 10 bases between the two germline ends. There are 15 residues in the CDR3.

The chain has TRBV7-2 and TRBJ2-4; 13 bases line up with TRBD2. CDR3 length equals 17 residues. CDR1 and CDR2 from the germline V gene are SGHTA and FQGNSA. V gave up 1 base and J gave up 4 bases; unmatched junction bases: 4. CDR3 amino acids: CASSLGGLAGKKNIQYF. The CDR3 coding sequence is TGTGCCAGCAGCTTAGGGGGACTAGCGGGAAAGAAAAACATTCAGTACTTC.

This rearrangement joins TRBV7-2 to TRBJ1-2; D is unclear. The CDR3 runs to 15 residues. Trimming pared 5 bases from V and 3 bases from J, leaving 16 bases between. Germline lookup yields CDR1 SGHTA and CDR2 FQGNSA. CDR3 region: CASSGRHPRDYGYTF. The CDR3 nucleotides read TGTGCCAGCAGCGGACGACACCCGAGGGACTATGGCTACACCTTC.

The table lists this clonotype with many counts. This sequence joins TRBV5-1 and TRBJ2-7, with D unclear. V was cut by 0 bases and J by 5 bases, with 9 bases left in between. CDR1 and CDR2 (germline): SGHRS, YFSETQ. CDR3 size: 13 residues. The CDR3 is CASSLAPADEQYF. The CDR3 region has the DNA TGCGCCAGCAGCTTGGCCCCTGCGGACGAGCAGTACTTC.

Many counts were recorded for this clonotype. This sequence joins TRBV20-1 and TRBJ1-5; D is unresolved. The germline CDR1 and CDR2 sequences are DFQATT and SNEGSKA (reference sequence). The length of the CDR3 is 16 residues. Trimming pared 0 bases from V and 2 bases from J, leaving 14 bases between. CDR3 region: CSARDRGKWGNQPQHF. The CDR3 nucleotides are TGCAGTGCTAGAGATCGGGGAAAGTGGGGCAATCAGCCCCAGCATTTT.

This clonotype appeared a few times. The genes are TRBV27 and TRBJ2-2, with a tentative D call TRBD1 (5 bases). This CDR3 is built from 16 residues. Germline CDR1 reads MNHEY; CDR2 reads SMNVEV (reference sequence). Between the trimmed V and J ends, which lost 3 bases and 3 bases, there was a span of 14 bases. CDR3 residues: CASSFARVGYTGELFF. The CDR3 nucleotides are TGTGCCAGCAGTTTTGCCAGGGTCGGTTACACCGGGGAGCTGTTTTTT.

This clonotype was counted at least ten times. V and J are TRBV18 and TRBJ1-5; D call uncertain. V lost 3 bases, J lost 6 bases, and 15 bases lay in between. This CDR3 is 15 amino acids long. Germline V gene sequence: CDR1 KGHSH, CDR2 LQKENI. CDR3 sequence: CASSPGAPGGQPQHF. As DNA, the CDR3 is TGTGCCAGCTCACCGGGTGCCCCAGGTGGTCAGCCCCAGCATTTT.

Details on this clonotype: A read error may be the cause here, since a much bigger clone is one base away. This rearrangement joins TRBV6-9 to TRBJ2-3; tentatively, D is TRBD2 (6 bases). This CDR3 is built from 16 residues. Per the germline V gene, CDR1 is MNHGY and CDR2 is SVAAGI. The CDR3: CASGYPQGLNTDTQYF. CDR3 nucleotide sequence: TGTGCCAGCGGTTACCCCCAAGGACTAAACACAGATACGCAGTATTTT.

The chain links TRBV6-5 to TRBJ1-5; 8 bases align to TRBD1. Germline V gene data show CDR1 as MNHEY and CDR2 as SVGAGI. V dropped 2 bases and J dropped 1; count of bases not matched to a gene: 7. The CDR3 length is 17 residues. For the CDR3, the DNA is TGTGCCAGCAGTTACGGCTACAGGGGGGGGAGCAATCAGCCCCAGCATTTT. Its protein is CASSYGYRGGSNQPQHF.

This clonotype was observed many times. This rearrangement joins TRBV2 to TRBJ1-4, with 9 bases aligning to TRBD1. CDR3 length: 12 residues. CDR1 is SNHLY and CDR2 is FYNNEI in the germline V gene. V shed 6 bases, J shed 9 bases, and the junction held 2 bases outside the gene matches. DNA of the CDR3: TGTGCCAGCAGAGGACAGGGGAAAAAACTGTTTTTT. Encoded protein: CASRGQGKKLFF.

This clonotype came up many times. V usage is TRBV6-1 and J usage is TRBJ2-1; D gene uncertain. The CDR3 covers 13 residues. Trimming pared 5 bases from V and 1 base from J, leaving 6 bases between. Germline CDR1 reads MNHNS; CDR2 reads SASEGT. CDR3 coding DNA: TGTGCCAGCAGTTACCGTTCCTACAATGAGCAGTTCTTC. Translating it yields CASSYRSYNEQFF.